This section outlines one T cell receptor (beta chain) sequence together with its context. This sample is part of a study of identical twins. Each CDR3 protein is one row after TCRdb ran MiXCR on the 5' RACE reads. The sample yields 650,000 to 750,000 distinct CDR3 sequences, around 21% seen once. The same data also contributed to another study, on T cells expressing NK-cell markers. As that report states: Just one sequenced donor of eight was HCMV-seronegative, while seven were seropositive. In several donors, dominant clonotypes made up about 28.3-65% of CD3+CD56-NKG2C+ cells.

This TCR came from a young woman in good health. The sequenced material came from PBMCs.

CDR3 DNA sequence: TGTGCCACCAGCATTACCGGGGGACAGGAAACCCAGTACTTC. The encoded protein is CATSITGGQETQYF. The gene calls are TRBV15 and TRBJ2-5; 8 nucleotides match TRBD1. This CDR3 has 14 amino acids. J gave up 8 bases and V 4 bases, and 9 bases lay outside the gene matches. Germline loops: CDR1 LNHNV, CDR2 YYDKDF (reference sequence).